The rows below give T cell receptor beta chains drawn from one sample of a study of OX40 agonist ivuxolimab in advanced cancers. Profiling relied on immunoSEQ multiplex PCR, and the TCRdb table lists in-frame clones only, not all of them. The sample contains roughly 130,000 clones, around 93% of which appear only once. Sequenced material: CD4+ or CD8+ T cells sorted from blood, taken in a trial of the OX40 agonist ivuxolimab. These receptor sequences come from an adult with an advanced solid tumor such as melanoma, head and neck, liver or kidney cancer. The CDR3 runs from the conserved cysteine through the conserved F or W. The D gene is left open where the match is weak. The size of a clone is reported for some rows only, either as once, few or many, or as a class for expanded clones.

clone_size	v_call	j_call	d_call	cdr3_nt	cdr3_aa
.	TRBV5-6	TRBJ2-3	TRBD1	TGTGCCAGCACCAGTGAAGGGGGCGGCGGTACGCAGTATTTT	CASTSEGGGGTQYF
.	TRBV6-5	TRBJ2-1	.	TGTGCCAGCAGCAACAGGGTAGGTGAGCAGTTCTTC	CASSNRVGEQFF
.	TRBV7-3	TRBJ2-1	.	TGTGCCAGCAGCTTGGGCTTGACCAATGAGCAGTTCTTC	CASSLGLTNEQFF
.	TRBV11-2	TRBJ1-2	.	TGTGCCAGCAGCCCAGGGTTTCCCCCCGACGGGTATGGCTACACCTTC	CASSPGFPPDGYGYTF
.	TRBV7-3	TRBJ2-3	TRBD2	TGTGCCAGCAGCTTAACAGGAGCGGGAGGGGGAGAGGATACGCAGTATTTT	CASSLTGAGGGEDTQYF
.	TRBV19	TRBJ1-5	.	TGTGCCAGTAGTATAGATGCAGGATTCCCTCAGCCCCAGCATTTT	CASSIDAGFPQPQHF
.	TRBV7-9	TRBJ2-1	TRBD2	TGTGCCAGCAGCCGAGGCTTGTGGGCTAGCGGGAGGCTTGAGCAGTTCTTC	CASSRGLWASGRLEQFF
.	TRBV7-3	TRBJ2-5	.	TGTGCCAGCAGCTTCCTGGGTTCTTCGGGAACCCAGTACTTC	CASSFLGSSGTQYF
.	TRBV6-1	TRBJ1-5	.	TGTGCCAGCAGTGAAGCGGGGCCCTTAAATCAGCCCCAGCATTTT	CASSEAGPLNQPQHF
.	TRBV28	TRBJ2-3	TRBD1	TGTGCCAGCAGACCACAGGGGGCGCTTAGCACAGATACGCAGTATTTT	CASRPQGALSTDTQYF
.	TRBV5-4	TRBJ2-7	.	TGTGCCAGCAGCTCTGACAGGCGCGAGCAGTACTTC	CASSSDRREQYF
once	TRBV5-1	TRBJ1-3	.	TGCGCCAGCAGCTTGGGAACAGGTTTCTCTGGAAACACCATATATTTT	CASSLGTGFSGNTIYF
.	TRBV7-9	TRBJ2-5	TRBD1	TGTGCCAGCAGCCCACAGGGGGCTAGGGTCCAAGAGACCCAGTACTTC	CASSPQGARVQETQYF
.	TRBV6-6	TRBJ1-5	TRBD1	TGTGCCAGCAGTTCACCGGGACAGATCAATCAGCCCCAGCATTTT	CASSSPGQINQPQHF
.	TRBV5-1	TRBJ2-5	TRBD1	TGCGCCAGCAGCTCGGGGACAGAAGAGACCCAGTACTTC	CASSSGTEETQYF
.	TRBV7-9	TRBJ2-1	TRBD2	TGTGCCAGCAGCCGACAGCGGGAGGGGACGAATGAGCAGTTCTTC	CASSRQREGTNEQFF
few	TRBV19	TRBJ2-5	.	TGTGCCAGTAGCCAGGGCGTCGCGTACCAAGAGACCCAGTACTTC	CASSQGVAYQETQYF
.	TRBV29-1	TRBJ1-1	.	TGCAGCGTTGAAGATCCTTTACAGCCGGGTGAAGCTTTCTTT	CSVEDPLQPGEAFF
.	TRBV28	TRBJ2-3	.	TGTGCCAGTAAGACTAGTGCTAGCACAGATACGCAGTATTTT	CASKTSASTDTQYF
.	TRBV6-5	TRBJ2-7	TRBD1	TGTGCCAGCAGTTACGTTGGGACAGGGACCTACGAGCAGTACTTC	CASSYVGTGTYEQYF
once	TRBV19	TRBJ1-4	.	TGTGCCAGTAGGCTCGACCAGAATGAAAAACTGTTTTTT	CASRLDQNEKLFF
few	TRBV6-5	TRBJ1-3	.	TGTGCCAGCAGTTATACGGCTGGAAACACCATATATTTT	CASSYTAGNTIYF
.	TRBV2	TRBJ2-1	.	TGTGCCAGCAGTGAAGACAGGAGCTCCTACAATGAGCAGTTCTTC	CASSEDRSSYNEQFF
.	TRBV19	TRBJ1-1	TRBD1	TGTGCCAGTAGCCACGGGACAGCTAACACTGAAGCTTTCTTT	CASSHGTANTEAFF
.	TRBV28	TRBJ1-2	.	TGTGCCAGCAGTTTCCGAGGAGTGCGAGGCTACACCTTC	CASSFRGVRGYTF
.	TRBV18	TRBJ2-7	TRBD2	TGTGCCAGCTCACCGGGACTAGCGGGAGACTACGAGCAGTACTTC	CASSPGLAGDYEQYF
once	TRBV7-9	TRBJ2-1	TRBD1	TGTGCCAGCAGCTTAGAGGGCAGGGGGAACTACAATGAGCAGTTCTTC	CASSLEGRGNYNEQFF
once	TRBV6-5	TRBJ1-5	TRBD1	TGTGCCAGCAGCAGGGACAGGGGAAGCAATCAGCCCCAGCATTTT	CASSRDRGSNQPQHF
.	TRBV5-1	TRBJ2-1	.	TGCGCCAGCAGCTCCGGACCACTCTCCTACAATGAGCAGTTCTTC	CASSSGPLSYNEQFF
.	TRBV19	TRBJ2-5	.	TGTGCCAGTAGTATAGGTAGCGGAAACCAGCAAGAGACCCAGTACTTC	CASSIGSGNQQETQYF
.	TRBV7-9	TRBJ2-1	.	TGTGCCAGCAGCTTAGGTTCGGTCAATGAGCAGTTCTTC	CASSLGSVNEQFF
.	TRBV7-8	TRBJ2-1	TRBD2	TGTGCCAGCAGCCCGCGGACTAGCGGACCCAATGAGCAGTTCTTC	CASSPRTSGPNEQFF